The rows below give T cell receptor beta chains drawn from one sample of a study. TCRdb re-analysed the RT-PCR reads in MiXCR, keeping a single row per CDR3 protein. The sample has more than 550,000 distinct CDR3 sequences, 14% seen once. Sequencing was done on a sample of memory CD4+ T cells from blood. The receptors were gathered from a female donor in good health, serving as a healthy control. Both conserved end residues are part of each CDR3. The D gene is left open where the match is weak.

d_gene | v_gene | CDR3aa
- | TRBV5-1 | CASSPRPDNQPQHF
TRBD2 | TRBV19 | CASSLQSGRTYNEQFF
- | TRBV6-4 | CASSGQQGGNGYTF
TRBD2 | TRBV12-3/TRBV12-4 | CASSSRTSGTYYEQYF
TRBD2 | TRBV20-1 | CSARAPPGTSLPDTQYF
TRBD1 | TRBV7-2 | CASTPQGAAMNTEAFF
- | TRBV20-1 | CSAPLTSRNYGYTF
- | TRBV6-2/TRBV6-3 | CASRGSVRAGETQYF
- | TRBV20-1 | CSARGGGRSWNSPLHF
TRBD2 | TRBV20-1 | CSASAGLAGSSYNEQFF
TRBD1 | TRBV7-2 | CASSSRTGLPDVEYF
TRBD1 | TRBV5-1 | CASSLYRGLEQYF
- | TRBV7-2 | CASSPFPFTSITTQYF
- | TRBV2 | CASRALISYGYTF
- | TRBV19 | CASSTYSRAEQFF
TRBD2 | TRBV12-3/TRBV12-4 | CASSLRASGSGANVLTF
- | TRBV5-1 | CASSYPGQYEQFF
- | TRBV12-3/TRBV12-4 | CASSLRSGLIPDTQYF
- | TRBV20-1 | CSASVPERNNEQFF
TRBD2 | TRBV6-2/TRBV6-3 | CASRPTLAGVMGTGELFF
- | TRBV9 | CASSVTVRGAGNGYTF
- | TRBV20-1 | CSARDGTLNTEAFF
- | TRBV20-1 | CSATGGGDTVRDTEAFF
- | TRBV29-1 | CSGGENTEAFF
- | TRBV6-5 | CASSQQGSRDTEAFF
- | TRBV7-2 | CASSFLVGDEQYF
- | TRBV4-2 | CASSQGIGVGSLSYEQYF
TRBD1 | TRBV9 | CASSVVQGDTEAFF
TRBD1 | TRBV24-1 | CATSDLVRGPGEQFF
- | TRBV28 | CASITQGRHGYTF
- | TRBV10-3 | CAISKGVGQPQHF
- | TRBV19 | CASMDPGRSSYNEQFF
- | TRBV7-6 | CASSSSPGFWGQETQYF
- | TRBV4-2 | CASSQARTHSTDTQYF
TRBD2 | TRBV7-2 | CASSLGTAGEETQYF
- | TRBV20-1 | CSARDRRALHGYTF
TRBD2 | TRBV12-3/TRBV12-4 | CASRPGTPGGEQFF
- | TRBV24-1 | CATLFLRPGGNQPQHF
- | TRBV28 | CASSLPRYNEQFF
- | TRBV20-1 | CSAKGGFEETQYF
- | TRBV5-1 | CASSIRTENYGYTF
- | TRBV7-2 | CASSPRQPNYGYTF
TRBD2 | TRBV20-1 | CSAIPGLAGSYNEQFF
TRBD1 | TRBV20-1 | CSARERQGGSYEQYF
- | TRBV7-2 | CASSPGAGSYGYTF
- | TRBV7-7 | CASSFTNTGELFF
- | TRBV7-3 | CASSLTGAPNQYF
- | TRBV7-2 | CASSLGARDFRGYTF
- | TRBV7-9 | CASSLDPGDEQFF
- | TRBV7-3 | CASSRMPGGAYEQYF
TRBD2 | TRBV5-5 | CASSRPGGWNEQYF
TRBD1 | TRBV29-1 | CSVARDRGPGANVLTF
- | TRBV29-1 | CSVLSGTSPYEQYF
- | TRBV20-1 | CSARANLYEQYF
TRBD1 | TRBV24-1 | CATSEAGTGSYEQYF
- | TRBV5-8 | CASSLQGRGSYEQYF
TRBD2 | TRBV6-2/TRBV6-3 | CASRSTSGRAVGSDEQFF
- | TRBV18 | CASSPPSVVGPAEAFF
- | TRBV20-1 | CSAGGGLRGAETQYF
TRBD2 | TRBV3-1 | CASSHSSGSYEQYF